These T cell receptor beta chains were read from a single sample in a study of T cell repertoires in cytomegalovirus infection. TCRdb itself ran the reads through MiXCR, one entry per CDR3 protein. The profile shows some 100,000 distinct CDR3 sequences, about 25% of them singletons. The sample was CD8+ T cells from PBMCs. The source of these receptors is a human donor in good health (CMV status not recorded). Some clones in this sample may be carry-over from other donors' samples. Both conserved end residues are part of each CDR3. The D gene is left open where the match is weak. Rows give clone size only sometimes, using once, few, many, or a class for an expanded clone.

abundance	j_gene	d_gene	v_gene	CDR3nt	CDR3aa
few	TRBJ2-7	.	TRBV19	TGTGCCAGTAGGCCGGGGGCAACTAACTCTTACGAGCAGTACTTC	CASRPGATNSYEQYF
.	TRBJ2-7	.	TRBV7-9	TGTGCCAGCCCCCTCTCGACGGGGGATCCCTACGAGCAGTACTTC	CASPLSTGDPYEQYF
.	TRBJ2-1	.	TRBV4-2	TGTGCCAGCAGCCAAGCTCGCGGATACAATGAGCAGTTCTTC	CASSQARGYNEQFF
many	TRBJ2-1	TRBD2	TRBV7-2	TGTGCCAGCAGCTTAATCCTAGCGGGGGGAGATGAGCAGTTCTTC	CASSLILAGGDEQFF
.	TRBJ2-6	TRBD1	TRBV6-2/TRBV6-3	TGTGCCAGCAGTTTCCGGGACAGGGCCCAGGCAGCCGGGGCCAACGTCCTGACTTTC	CASSFRDRAQAAGANVLTF
few	TRBJ1-4	.	TRBV20-1	TGCAGTGCTAGAGATTTAGAGGCTTCGACAGTTAATGAAAAACTGTTTTTT	CSARDLEASTVNEKLFF
.	TRBJ2-2	TRBD1	TRBV9	TGTGCCAGCAGCGACCACAGGGGATCGAGCACCGGGGAGCTGTTTTTT	CASSDHRGSSTGELFF
.	TRBJ2-1	.	TRBV12-3/TRBV12-4	TGTGCCAGCAGTTTCTCTCCGGAGGGTGGTCATGAGCAGTTCTTC	CASSFSPEGGHEQFF
many	TRBJ2-7	TRBD1	TRBV9	TGTGCCAGCAGCGTAGGCGGGACAGGGGAAGGTTACGAGCAGTACTTC	CASSVGGTGEGYEQYF
many	TRBJ1-5	TRBD1	TRBV27	TGTGCCAGCAGTCACCGGGACAGTAATCAGCCCCAGCATTTT	CASSHRDSNQPQHF
.	TRBJ1-1	TRBD1	TRBV7-9	TGTGCCAGCAGCTCGACAGGGGGCAGGTTTATGAACACTGAAGCTTTCTTT	CASSSTGGRFMNTEAFF
.	TRBJ2-2	TRBD1	TRBV28	TGTGCCAGCAGTTTAGAAGGGGGCGCATTGGACGGGGAGCTGTTTTTT	CASSLEGGALDGELFF
few	TRBJ2-1	.	TRBV29-1	TGCAGCGTTGAAGAAAGGGAGAATGAGCAGTTCTTC	CSVEERENEQFF
many	TRBJ1-6	.	TRBV7-2	TGTGCCAGCACCCAATCGAAGGCTCGGGATAATTCACCCCTCCACTTT	CASTQSKARDNSPLHF
many	TRBJ1-1	.	TRBV2	TGTGCCTTCCGGGACACTGAAGCTTTCTTT	CAFRDTEAFF
few	TRBJ2-2	.	TRBV28	TGTGCCAGCAGTTTCCTACTTATGAACACCGGGGAGCTGTTTTTT	CASSFLLMNTGELFF
many	TRBJ2-7	TRBD1	TRBV29-1	TGCAGCGTGGACAGGGGGCGTGGTGAGCAGTACTTC	CSVDRGRGEQYF
.	TRBJ2-5	TRBD2	TRBV11-2	TGTGCCAGCAGCTTAAGACTAGCGGGAGCAAATTCGCGAGAGACCCAGTACTTC	CASSLRLAGANSRETQYF
.	TRBJ1-1	.	TRBV20-1	TGCAGTGCTAGAGGCAGCTTCGACAGGAACACTGAAGCTTTCTTT	CSARGSFDRNTEAFF
.	TRBJ1-5	.	TRBV20-1	TGCAGTGCTAGGGAGGGGCCGCCGTATCAGCCCCAGCATTTT	CSAREGPPYQPQHF
few	TRBJ2-7	TRBD2	TRBV7-9	TGTGCCAGCAGCTTAGCTAGCGGGCGGTCCTACGAGCAGTACTTC	CASSLASGRSYEQYF
.	TRBJ1-5	.	TRBV19	TGTGCCAGTAGGTTACAGGGTGGAAATCAGCCCCAGCATTTT	CASRLQGGNQPQHF
few	TRBJ2-7	.	TRBV14	TGTGCCAGCAGCCCCGGGCTAGCATTCTACGAGCAGTACTTC	CASSPGLAFYEQYF
.	TRBJ2-3	TRBD2	TRBV7-9	TGTGCCAGCAGCCGTTTTCCTAGCGGGAGCACAGATACGCAGTATTTT	CASSRFPSGSTDTQYF
many	TRBJ2-7	.	TRBV29-1	TGCAGCGTTGAAGATGGGGGAGGGGGCGGGAACGAGCAGTACTTC	CSVEDGGGGGNEQYF
once	TRBJ1-5	TRBD1	TRBV29-1	TGCAGCGTTCTCTCAGGGGGCGATCAGCCCCAGCATTTT	CSVLSGGDQPQHF
many	TRBJ2-7	.	TRBV7-9	TGTGCCAGCAGCCCCAGTGGCTCCTACGAGCAGTACTTC	CASSPSGSYEQYF
few	TRBJ2-1	.	TRBV20-1	TGCAGTGCTTTGGGGGGACGGCAGAGCTCCTACAATGAGCAGTTCTTC	CSALGGRQSSYNEQFF
.	TRBJ2-1	TRBD2	TRBV7-6	TGTGCCAGCAGCTTGAGTGGCGGGGGGGCCCTCGATGAGCAGTTCTTC	CASSLSGGGALDEQFF
.	TRBJ1-1	.	TRBV27	TGTGCCAGCAGTTTCGCCTCCCTAGGGACTGAAGCTTTCTTT	CASSFASLGTEAFF
.	TRBJ2-1	.	TRBV7-3	TGTGCCAGCAGCTCGGACTTAATTAAGCAGTTCTTC	CASSSDLIKQFF
many	TRBJ2-7	.	TRBV28	TGTGCCAGCAGTTTCGGCGGAGCCGAGCAGTACTTC	CASSFGGAEQYF
few	TRBJ2-1	TRBD2	TRBV6-1	TGTGCCAGCAGTGAAGATTTGGCTAGCGGTTACAATGAGCAGTTCTTC	CASSEDLASGYNEQFF
.	TRBJ2-3	.	TRBV27	TGTGCCAGCAGTTTCCTATCAGATACGCAGTATTTT	CASSFLSDTQYF
.	TRBJ2-7	.	TRBV12-3/TRBV12-4	TGTGCCAGCAGTTTAAATGCCGAGCAGTACTTC	CASSLNAEQYF
many	TRBJ2-7	.	TRBV20-1	TGCAGTGCTAGAGATCTTCACGAGCAGTACTTC	CSARDLHEQYF
.	TRBJ1-2	.	TRBV7-2	TGTGCCAGCAGCTTACTAGGCTACACCTTC	CASSLLGYTF
many	TRBJ2-1	.	TRBV11-3	TGTGCCAGCAGAAATACTGTCCCCTCCTACAATGAGCAGTTCTTC	CASRNTVPSYNEQFF
many	TRBJ2-3	.	TRBV28	TGTGCCAGCAGCCTCAGAACTAGCACAGATACGCAGTATTTT	CASSLRTSTDTQYF
.	TRBJ2-1	.	TRBV29-1	TGCAGCGTTGAAGGAAGGGGAATGGAGCAGTTCTTC	CSVEGRGMEQFF
few	TRBJ2-7	.	TRBV7-6	TGTGCCAGCAGCTTAGCGGACTACTACGAGCAGTACTTC	CASSLADYYEQYF
.	TRBJ2-6	.	TRBV9	TGTGCCAGCAGCGTAGCTTCAAGGCGCGGGGCCAACGTCCTGACTTTC	CASSVASRRGANVLTF